Each of the 18 T cell receptor beta chains below was sequenced from the same sample in a study of blood T cell repertoires in COVID-19. Sequencing used immunoSEQ multiplex PCR; TCRdb keeps in-frame clones, though not all of them. The data show about 100,000 clones, with 85% seen just once and around 2% held by the top ten. Specimen: peripheral blood. These receptor sequences come from a woman aged 70-85 years with active or convalescent COVID-19.

The chain recombines TRBV12-3 or TRBV12-4 with TRBJ1-1; no firm D call. The CDR3 length is 13 residues. Trimming removed 7 bases from V and 6 bases from J, with 15 bases in between. CDR3 DNA sequence: TGTGCCAGCACCGAACACCCCGCGGCTGAAGCTTTCTTT. Its protein product is CASTEHPAAEAFF.

The rearrangement joins TRBV6-5 to TRBJ2-1; possible D gene TRBD1, 6 bases. The CDR3 loop spans 14 amino acids. In germline, CDR1 is MNHEY, CDR2 SVGAGI. V lost 7 bases and J 6 bases, leaving 16 bases between the germline ends. The CDR3 protein is CASIVGAPSNEQFF. The DNA for the CDR3 is TGTGCCAGCATTGTGGGGGCACCCAGCAATGAGCAGTTCTTC.

The rearrangement joins TRBV7-2 to TRBJ2-5; 12 nucleotides agree with TRBD2. V trimming: 3 bases; J trimming: 6 bases; junction bases outside the gene matches: 11. Germline V gene sequence: CDR1 SGHTA, CDR2 FQGNSA. This CDR3 is 17 amino acids long. The CDR3 DNA follows: TGTGCCAGCAGCTTCACCTCGACTAGCGGGAGATCTCAGACCCAGTACTTC. This encodes CASSFTSTSGRSQTQYF.

The V and J genes are TRBV2 and TRBJ2-7, with TRBD1 matching over 8 bases. Trimming removed 0 bases from V and 6 bases from J; junction bases left unmatched: 7. The CDR3 is made up of 15 amino acids. Germline-derived CDR1 and CDR2 are SNHLY and FYNNEI. The chain's CDR3 is CASSEAGTGLGEQYF. In DNA, the CDR3 is TGTGCCAGCAGTGAAGCGGGGACAGGCCTCGGCGAGCAGTACTTC.

The V call is TRBV11-2, the J call TRBJ1-4, with 7 bases that match TRBD1. V shed 5 bases and J 4 bases; nucleotides not matched to a gene: 10. The CDR3 contains 16 residues. Germline V gives CDR1 SGHAT, CDR2 FQNNGV. The CDR3 here is CASSPLRDRLNEKLFF. As DNA, the CDR3 is TGTGCCAGCAGCCCCCTCAGGGACAGACTTAATGAAAAACTGTTTTTT.

This rearrangement joins TRBV5-1 to TRBJ1-1, with TRBD1 identical over 7 bases. Looked up from germline, CDR1 is SGHRS and CDR2 is YFSETQ. V was pared by 6 bases and J by 6 bases, with 8 bases of the junction left unmatched. There are 13 residues in the CDR3. The CDR3 reads CASTEQGYAEAFF. In DNA form, the CDR3 reads TGCGCCAGCACGGAACAGGGGTACGCTGAAGCTTTCTTT.

This rearrangement joins TRBV6-2 or TRBV6-3 to TRBJ1-1, with 9 positions matching TRBD1. Per the germline V gene, CDR1 is MNHEY and CDR2 is SVGEGT. The CDR3 covers 14 residues. V was clipped by 4 bases and J by 3 bases; unmatched bases: 3. In DNA, the CDR3 is TGTGCCAGCAGTTCATACAGGGGGCACACTGAAGCTTTCTTT. Its translation: CASSSYRGHTEAFF.

This clone appeared once. The chain has TRBV6-1 and TRBJ2-2; 7 bases are shared with TRBD1. Germline CDR1 MNHNS, CDR2 SASEGT. V gave up 2 bases and J gave up 3 bases; unmatched junction bases: 3. This CDR3 has 15 amino acids. The CDR3 DNA reads as TGTGCCAGCAGTGAATGGGGACAGTACACCGGGGAGCTGTTTTTT. Its protein is CASSEWGQYTGELFF.

This clone was found once. The V gene is TRBV2, the J gene TRBJ2-2, with a weak D call TRBD1 (6 bases). Germline CDR1 reads SNHLY; CDR2 reads FYNNEI. This CDR3 is 15 amino acids long. V lost 4 bases, J lost 4 bases, and 13 bases lay in between. The CDR3 nucleotides are TGTGCCAGCAGTGGGCCACAGGGCTTCACCGGGGAGCTGTTTTTT. Translation: CASSGPQGFTGELFF.

This clone was found once. V is TRBV7-3 and J is TRBJ2-1; D call uncertain. The CDR3 contains 13 residues. V lost 2 bases and J 9 bases, leaving 11 bases between the germline ends. Germline V gene data show CDR1 as SGHTA and CDR2 as FQGTGA. This CDR3 reads CASSLVSDTEQFF. Written as DNA, the CDR3 is TGTGCCAGCAGCTTAGTGTCTGACACTGAGCAGTTCTTC.

The chain has TRBV4-3 and TRBJ2-2, with a possible D match to TRBD1 (5 bases). The V end was cut by 0 bases, the J end by 2 bases, with 13 bases between. CDR3 length: 17 residues. CDR1 is LGHNA, CDR2 YSLEER, per germline. The CDR3 here is CASSQETSGPNTGELFF. The CDR3 nucleotides read TGCGCCAGCAGCCAAGAAACGTCAGGGCCAAACACCGGGGAGCTGTTTTTT.

The CDR3 DNA sequence: TGTGCCAGCAGCCCAGTGGGGGGAGGGGAGCAGTACTTC. It codes for CASSPVGGGEQYF. The rearrangement joins TRBV7-9 to TRBJ2-7; 7 bases map to TRBD2. J was trimmed by 7 bases and V by 5 bases; bases with no gene match: 8. Germline-derived CDR1 and CDR2 are SEHNR and FQNEAQ (reference sequence). CDR3 length: 13 residues.

The genes are TRBV5-1 and TRBJ2-1; TRBD1 might be the D (5 bases). Germline V gene sequence: CDR1 SGHRS, CDR2 YFSETQ. There are 14 residues in the CDR3. The V end lost 2 bases, the J end lost 7 bases, and 13 bases lay between the germline ends. In nucleotides, the CDR3 is TGCGCCAGCAGCTTAGGGGCCTCTCAGAATGAGCAGTTCTTC. This translates into CASSLGASQNEQFF.

This clone has more than one count but fewer than ten. One junction end does not reproduce the germline sequence, and a read error may be involved. The rearrangement joins TRBV14 to TRBJ1-1; D not resolved. Germline CDR1 is SGHDN and CDR2 is FVKESK. This CDR3 has 12 residues. The CDR3, as DNA: TGTGCCAGCAGCCAAACTCATCCCTACCTCTGGTTT. It specifies CASSQTHPYLWF.

The chain uses TRBV6-1 and TRBJ2-7, with 8 bases matching TRBD1. The CDR3 is 15 residues long. After removal of 0 bases from V and 3 bases from J, the junction contained 4 bases not matched to a gene. CDR1 MNHNS and CDR2 SASEGT come from the germline V gene. CDR3 DNA sequence: TGTGCCAGCAGTGAAGCATCCACAGGGGGCTACGAGCAGTACTTC. It encodes CASSEASTGGYEQYF.

The chain is built from TRBV28 and TRBJ1-1; D ambiguous. This CDR3 is built from 12 residues. V lost 2 bases, J lost 11 bases, and 12 bases lay in between. Germline-derived CDR1 and CDR2 are MDHEN and SYDVKM. The CDR3: CASSLVLYEAFF. CDR3 bases: TGTGCCAGCAGTTTAGTCTTATATGAGGCTTTCTTT.

The rearrangement uses TRBV9 and TRBJ2-3; a possible D gene is TRBD2 (6 bases). V was clipped by 0 bases and J by 4 bases, with 12 bases between them. Germline values: CDR1 SGDLS, CDR2 YYNGEE. CDR3 length equals 15 residues. The CDR3 here is CASSVGRGRADTQYF. DNA for the CDR3: TGTGCCAGCAGCGTAGGGCGGGGCCGGGCAGATACGCAGTATTTT.

V and J are TRBV29-1 and TRBJ2-1; D is possibly TRBD2 (5 bases). The V and J ends lost 6 bases and 8 bases respectively, with 20 bases between them. This CDR3 comprises 14 residues. In germline, CDR1 is SQVTM, CDR2 ANQGSEA. The CDR3 loop is CSVERDAQSDEQFF. For the CDR3, the DNA is TGCAGCGTCGAACGGGATGCCCAGTCCGATGAGCAGTTCTTC.